This T cell receptor (beta chain) was obtained from a study of T cell changes during pregnancy in multiple sclerosis. This clone was observed a single time. Method: immunoSEQ multiplex PCR; TCRdb's copy keeps in-frame clones and lacks some. This sample has roughly 24,000 clones; approximately 86% occur once, and the top ten carry roughly 1%. Sequencing used CD4+ T cells from peripheral blood mononuclear cells, obtained in the second trimester of pregnancy. This receptor was identified in a female donor in good health, enrolled as a control in a pregnancy study.

DNA for the CDR3: TGTGCCAGCAGCCGACTAGCGGGATTCAATGAGCAGTTCTTC. Translated: CASSRLAGFNEQFF. The V and J genes are TRBV14 and TRBJ2-1; 11 positions match TRBD2. The CDR3 is made up of 14 amino acids. Germline CDR1 and CDR2: SGHDN and FVKESK. The ends lost 4 bases at V and 6 bases at J; junction bases unmatched: 2.